These 2 T cell receptor beta chains came from one sample sequenced in a study of blood T cell repertoires in COVID-19. TCRdb keeps only in-frame clones here, not all; method: immunoSEQ multiplex PCR. The sample lists hundreds of thousands of clones; around nine tenths were seen once. The source material was peripheral blood. The origin of the receptors is a man aged 55 to 70 with acute or convalescent COVID-19.

The chain carries TRBV24-1 and TRBJ2-1, with 11 bases lining up with TRBD1. Germline values: CDR1 KGHDR, CDR2 SFDVKD. V was pared by 4 bases and J by 2 bases, with 6 bases of the junction left unmatched. This CDR3 has 17 residues. The CDR3 protein is CATSDRQGQGAYNEQFF. The CDR3, as DNA: TGTGCCACCAGTGACCGACAGGGACAGGGGGCCTACAATGAGCAGTTCTTC.

V is TRBV5-4 and J is TRBJ1-4, with 9 bases lining up with TRBD1. The length of the CDR3 is 14 residues. In germline, CDR1 is SGHNT, CDR2 YYREEE (reference sequence). The ends lost 6 bases at V and 5 bases at J; junction bases unmatched: 5. As DNA, the CDR3 is TGTGCCAGCAAAAGGGACAGGGTGAATGAAAAACTGTTTTTT. Residues: CASKRDRVNEKLFF.